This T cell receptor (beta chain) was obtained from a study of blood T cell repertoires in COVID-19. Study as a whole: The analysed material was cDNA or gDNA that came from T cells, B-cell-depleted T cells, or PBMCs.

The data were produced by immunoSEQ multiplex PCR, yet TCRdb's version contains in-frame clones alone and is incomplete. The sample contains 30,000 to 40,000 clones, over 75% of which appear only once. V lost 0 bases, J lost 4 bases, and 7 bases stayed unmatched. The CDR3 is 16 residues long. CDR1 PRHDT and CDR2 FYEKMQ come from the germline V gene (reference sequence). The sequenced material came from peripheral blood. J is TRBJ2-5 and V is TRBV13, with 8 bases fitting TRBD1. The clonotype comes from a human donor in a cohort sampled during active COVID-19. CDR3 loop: CASSLGRQGHGETQYF. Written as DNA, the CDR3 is TGTGCCAGCAGCTTAGGTAGACAGGGGCACGGAGAGACCCAGTACTTC.